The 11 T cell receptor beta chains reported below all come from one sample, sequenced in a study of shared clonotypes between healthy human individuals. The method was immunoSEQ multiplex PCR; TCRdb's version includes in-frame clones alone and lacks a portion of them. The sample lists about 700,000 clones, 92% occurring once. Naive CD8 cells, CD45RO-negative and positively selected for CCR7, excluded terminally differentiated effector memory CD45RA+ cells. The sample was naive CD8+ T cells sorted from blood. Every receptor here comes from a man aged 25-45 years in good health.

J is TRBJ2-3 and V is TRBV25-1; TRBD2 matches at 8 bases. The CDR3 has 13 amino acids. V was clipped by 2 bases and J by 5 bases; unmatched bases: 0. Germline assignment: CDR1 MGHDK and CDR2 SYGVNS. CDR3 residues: CASSELAGDTQYF. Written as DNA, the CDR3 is TGTGCCAGCAGTGAACTAGCGGGAGATACGCAGTATTTT.

CDR3 in amino acids: CASSPDAGATQYF. The DNA for the CDR3 is TGTGCCAGCAGCCCAGATGCAGGGGCTACGCAGTATTTT. The chain joins TRBV7-9 to TRBJ2-3, with TRBD1 as a possible D gene (6 bases). The CDR3 consists of 13 residues. Trimming took off 5 bases at V and 8 bases at J, with 14 bases between the two ends. The germline CDR1 and CDR2 sequences are SEHNR and FQNEAQ (reference sequence).

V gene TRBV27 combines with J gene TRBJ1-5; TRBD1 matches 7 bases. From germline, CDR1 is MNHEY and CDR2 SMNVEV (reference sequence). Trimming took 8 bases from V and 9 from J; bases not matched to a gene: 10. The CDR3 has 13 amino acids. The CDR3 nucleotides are TGTGCCAGCGGGACAGCCCGGGGTAGGCCCCAGCATTTT. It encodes CASGTARGRPQHF.

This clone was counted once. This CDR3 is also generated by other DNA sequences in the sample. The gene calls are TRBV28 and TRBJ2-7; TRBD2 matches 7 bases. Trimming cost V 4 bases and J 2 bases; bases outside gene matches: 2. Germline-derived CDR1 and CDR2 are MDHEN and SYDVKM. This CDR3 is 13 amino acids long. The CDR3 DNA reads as TGTGCCAGCAGTTCTAGCGGTACCTACGAGCAGTACTTC. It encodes CASSSSGTYEQYF.

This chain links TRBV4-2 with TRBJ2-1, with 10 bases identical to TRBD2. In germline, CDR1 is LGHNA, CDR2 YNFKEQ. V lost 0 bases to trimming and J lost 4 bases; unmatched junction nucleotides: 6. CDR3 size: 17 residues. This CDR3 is CASSQDELAGTYNEQFF. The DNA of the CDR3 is TGTGCCAGCAGCCAAGATGAACTAGCGGGAACTTACAATGAGCAGTTCTTC.

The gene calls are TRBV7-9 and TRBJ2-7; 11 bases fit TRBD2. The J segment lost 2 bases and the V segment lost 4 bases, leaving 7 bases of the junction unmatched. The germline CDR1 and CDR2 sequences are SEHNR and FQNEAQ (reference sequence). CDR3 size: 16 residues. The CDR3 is CASSSRTSGLAYEQYF. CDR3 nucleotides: TGTGCCAGCAGCTCGAGGACTAGCGGGCTCGCCTACGAGCAGTACTTC.

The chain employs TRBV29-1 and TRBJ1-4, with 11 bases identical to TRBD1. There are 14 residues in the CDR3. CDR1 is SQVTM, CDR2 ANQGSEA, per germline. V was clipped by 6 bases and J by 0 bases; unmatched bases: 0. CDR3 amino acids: CSVGQGATNEKLFF. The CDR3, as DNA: TGCAGCGTGGGACAGGGGGCAACTAATGAAAAACTGTTTTTT.

In DNA form, the CDR3 reads TGTGCCAGCAGCTTGGGACTGGGGGACATTCAGTACTTC. Translating gives CASSLGLGDIQYF. V usage is TRBV5-5 and J usage is TRBJ2-4; D is perhaps TRBD1 or TRBD2 (5 bases each). CDR3 size: 13 residues. The V gene's germline CDR1 is SGHKS and CDR2 YYEKEE (reference sequence). The V and J ends lost 0 bases and 8 bases respectively, with 9 bases between them.

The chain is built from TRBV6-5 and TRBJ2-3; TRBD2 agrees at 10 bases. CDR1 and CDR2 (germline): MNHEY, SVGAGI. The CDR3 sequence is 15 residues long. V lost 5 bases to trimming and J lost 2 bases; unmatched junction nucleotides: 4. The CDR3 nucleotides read TGTGCCAGCAGTCACACTAGCGGGATCACAGATACGCAGTATTTT. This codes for CASSHTSGITDTQYF.

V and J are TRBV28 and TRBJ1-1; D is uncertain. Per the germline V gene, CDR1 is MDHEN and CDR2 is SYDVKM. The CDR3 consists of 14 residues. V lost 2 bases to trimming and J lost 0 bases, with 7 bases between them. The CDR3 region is CASSLVRLNTEAFF. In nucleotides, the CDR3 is TGTGCCAGCAGTTTAGTCCGGCTGAACACTGAAGCTTTCTTT.

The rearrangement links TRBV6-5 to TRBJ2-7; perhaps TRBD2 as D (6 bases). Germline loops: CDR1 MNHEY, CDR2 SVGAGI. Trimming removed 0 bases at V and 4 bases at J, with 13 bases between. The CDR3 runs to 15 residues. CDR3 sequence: CASSYSITGEYEQYF. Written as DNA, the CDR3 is TGTGCCAGCAGTTACTCGATCACGGGGGAGTACGAGCAGTACTTC.